The next 23 T cell receptor beta chains were all read from a single sample in a study of T cells in women clearing cervical HPV infection. Assay: immunoSEQ multiplex PCR; the TCRdb copy retains only in-frame clones and omits some. This table lists some 25,000 clones. Source material: blood buffy coat. The source of these receptors is a woman aged 18 to 75 with a cervical HPV16 infection that either progressed to CIN3+ or cleared (not recorded which).

In regard to this clone: The CDR3 end lies 3 residues beyond the end of the read and is filled in from the germline J gene. This chain joins TRBV6-2 or TRBV6-3 and TRBJ1-5, with 7 bases identical to TRBD1. J gave up 7 bases and V 2 bases, and 14 bases lay outside the gene matches. This CDR3 is 17 amino acids long. CDR1 MNHEY and CDR2 SVGEGT come from the germline V gene. CDR3 loop: CASSYTPWRGGAQPQHF. The sequenced part of the CDR3 DNA is TGTGCCAGCAGTTACACCCCGTGGAGAGGGGGCGCGCAGCCC.

Concerning this clone itself: The CDR3 end falls 3 residues outside the read, so it is completed with the germline J gene. The chain combines TRBV5-6 with TRBJ2-7; tentatively, D is TRBD1 (6 bases). The CDR3 runs 13 residues. Per the germline V gene, CDR1 is SGHDT and CDR2 is YYEEEE. The V end lost 2 bases, the J end lost 5 bases, and 11 bases lay between the germline ends. CDR3 region: CASSFSGADEQYF. The covered CDR3 bases are TGTGCCAGCAGCTTCTCAGGGGCAGACGAG.

A note on this clone: From the germline J gene comes the end of the CDR3, since the read stops 3 residues before it. J is TRBJ2-2 and V is TRBV19, with a weak D call TRBD2 (5 bases). CDR3 length: 14 residues. Germline loops: CDR1 LNHDA, CDR2 SQIVND (reference sequence). CDR3 loop: CASNDPGLNEKLFF. Incomplete CDR3 DNA: TGTGCCAGTAATGATCCGGGGTTGAATGAAAAG.

Concerning this clone itself: The sequenced fragment ends 3 residues before the CDR3 boundary, so the rest is inferred from the germline J gene. This sequence joins TRBV7-6 and TRBJ2-1; no reliable D call. Germline V gives CDR1 SGHVS, CDR2 FNYEAQ. This CDR3 has 16 residues. V was pared by 4 bases and J by 5 bases, with 18 bases between. CDR3 residues: CASSWPPSGSDNEQFF. The sequenced part of the CDR3 DNA is TGTGCCAGCAGCTGGCCGCCGAGTGGTTCAGACAATGAG.

A word on this clone: The read finishes 3 residues shy of the CDR3 end, and the germline J gene is used to complete it. The chain carries TRBV7-6 and TRBJ1-1, with TRBD1 matching 7 bases. This CDR3 comprises 16 residues. The V gene end was trimmed by 5 bases and the J gene end by 3 bases; junction bases not matched to a gene: 12. CDR1 and CDR2 (germline): SGHVS, FNYEAQ. CDR3 sequence reads: CASSLPRQGGDTEAFF. Incomplete CDR3 DNA: TGTGCCAGCAGCCTCCCAAGACAAGGGGGCGACACTGAA.

Worth noting for this clone: The read terminates 3 residues before the CDR3 end, so the remaining end is supplied by the germline J gene. This sequence joins TRBV6-2 or TRBV6-3 and TRBJ2-7; a weak D match, TRBD1 (6 bases). Germline CDR1 is MNHEY and CDR2 is SVGEGT. V was shortened by 7 bases and J by 3 bases, with 13 bases between the two germline ends. CDR3 length: 13 residues. CDR3 DNA (partial): TGTGCCAGCACCAGACAGGCCTACTACGAG. This gives the protein CASTRQAYYE. The full CDR3 is CASTRQAYYEQYF.

Concerning this clone: The read ends 3 residues early relative to the CDR3; the germline J gene fills the gap. The chain carries TRBV2 and TRBJ2-1, with a weak D call TRBD2 (5 bases). V lost 6 bases to trimming and J lost 9 bases, with 15 bases between them. CDR1 is SNHLY, CDR2 FYNNEI, per germline. The CDR3 covers 13 residues. The CDR3 here is CASSDIRGGEQFF. CDR3 DNA, as far as it was read: TGTGCCAGCAGCGACATTCGAGGAGGTGAG. The whole variable domain, remainder taken from reference TRBV2 and TRBJ2-1, is EPEVTQTPSHQVTQMGQEVILRCVPISNHLYFYWYRQILGQKVEFLVSFYNNEISEKSEIFDDQFSVERPDGSNFTLKIRSTKLEDSAMYFCASSDIRGGEQFFGPGTRLTVL.

Comments on this clone: Read coverage stops 3 residues before the CDR3 terminus; the germline J gene supplies the remainder. This chain joins TRBV7-3 and TRBJ2-2; TRBD2 might be the D (5 bases). The CDR3 is 13 residues long. The germline V gene encodes CDR1 SGHTA and CDR2 FQGTGA. V lost 5 bases and J 7 bases, leaving 11 bases between the germline ends. The sequenced CDR3 bases are TGTGCCAGCAGCCTCACTAGAATCGGGGAG. Residues: CASSLTRIGE. The full CDR3 reads CASSLTRIGELFF.

Details on this clone: The read halts 3 residues ahead of the CDR3 end, with the missing end drawn from the germline J gene. The chain carries TRBV18 and TRBJ2-3; the D gene is possibly TRBD1 (6 bases). V lost 3 bases and J 1 base, leaving 8 bases between the germline ends. In germline, CDR1 is KGHSH, CDR2 LQKENI. The CDR3 has 14 residues. The CDR3 bases that were read are TGTGCCAGCTCACCGGCAGGGGGCACAGATACG. The encoded protein is CASSPAGGTDT. The entire CDR3 protein reads CASSPAGGTDTQYF.

Turning to this clone: The CDR3 end is not reached by the read, which stops 3 residues before it; the germline J gene fills it in. The chain carries TRBV2 and TRBJ2-4; D possibly corresponds to TRBD1 (6 bases). From germline, CDR1 is SNHLY and CDR2 FYNNEI. This CDR3 has 15 amino acids. Incomplete CDR3 DNA: TGTGCCAGATCTAGGACAGCCTCACGTGACTATGGT. It is translated as CARSRTASRDYG. The CDR3 in full is CARSRTASRDYGQYF. The whole variable domain, filled in from reference TRBV2 and TRBJ2-4, reads EPEVTQTPSHQVTQMGQEVILRCVPISNHLYFYWYRQILGQKVEFLVSFYNNEISEKSEIFDDQFSVERPDGSNFTLKIRSTKLEDSAMYFCARSRTASRDYGQYFGAGTRLSVL.

In the case of this clone: The CDR3 goes on 3 residues after the read ends, and that part is filled in from the germline J gene. The chain uses TRBV7-2 and TRBJ1-6; 7 nucleotides agree with TRBD1. The germline V gene encodes CDR1 SGHTA and CDR2 FQGNSA. This CDR3 is 14 amino acids long. V shed 4 bases, J shed 7 bases, and the junction held 4 bases outside the gene matches. CDR3 region: CASSSETGNSPLHF. The covered CDR3 bases are TGTGCCAGCAGCTCGGAGACAGGGAATTCACCC. Using reference TRBV7-2 and TRBJ1-6 for the parts outside the CDR3, the full variable domain is GAGVSQSPSNKVTEKGKDVELRCDPISGHTALYWYRQSLGQGLEFLIYFQGNSAPDKSGLPSDRFSAERTGGSVSTLTIQRTQQEDSAVYLCASSSETGNSPLHFGNGTRLTVT.

Points on this clone: The sequenced fragment ends 3 residues before the CDR3 boundary, so the rest is inferred from the germline J gene. The chain recombines TRBV19 with TRBJ2-2; 9 positions agree with TRBD1. After removal of 4 bases from V and 5 bases from J, the junction contained 2 bases not matched to a gene. CDR3 length equals 14 residues. The germline gives CDR1 LNHDA, CDR2 SQIVND (reference sequence). CDR3 DNA (partial): TGTGCCAGTAGTAGTGGGACAGGGACCGGGGAG. Translated: CASSSGTGTGE. The entire CDR3 protein reads CASSSGTGTGELFF.

A note on this clone: The read terminates 3 residues before the CDR3 end, so the remaining end is supplied by the germline J gene. The V call is TRBV18, the J call TRBJ1-5; D ambiguous. CDR1 KGHSH and CDR2 LQKENI come from the germline V gene. The CDR3 runs 14 residues. CDR3 DNA (partial): TGTGCCAGCTCCCCCCCGGCCCACACAGATCCC. Translation gives CASSPPAHTDP. The whole CDR3 region reads CASSPPAHTDPQHF.

CDR3 DNA, as far as it was read: TGTGCCAGCAGCTTAAATGGGGACTCTACG. This sequence encodes CASSLNGDST. The complete CDR3 protein is CASSLNGDSTQYF. The chain links TRBV7-3 to TRBJ2-3, with D possibly TRBD2 on 6 matching bases. The read gets to within 3 residues of the CDR3 end, and the germline J gene fills in the rest. The germline V gene has CDR1 SGHTA and CDR2 FQGTGA. The ends were cut back, 1 base at V and 8 bases at J, with 10 bases in the middle. This CDR3 region has 13 residues.

As for this clone: The read terminates 3 residues ahead of where the CDR3 ends, so the germline J gene completes it. The chain joins TRBV10-1 to TRBJ2-1, with 10 positions matching TRBD2. The CDR3 spans 15 residues. Per the germline V gene, CDR1 is WNHNN and CDR2 is SYGVQD (reference sequence). J gave up 6 bases and V 4 bases, and 6 bases lay outside the gene matches. The sequenced CDR3 bases are TGCGCCAGCAGTGGGGGGTCTAGCGGGGGCAATGAG. The encoded protein is CASSGGSSGGNE. In full, the CDR3 reads CASSGGSSGGNEQFF.

Regarding this clone: The read terminates 3 residues before the CDR3 end, so the remaining end is supplied by the germline J gene. The chain has TRBV5-3 and TRBJ2-3; the match to TRBD2 covers 10 bases. TRBV5-3 is given ORF status, its function remaining uncertain. The J segment lost 4 bases and the V segment lost 6 bases, leaving 8 bases of the junction unmatched. CDR3 length: 15 residues. The CDR3 bases that were read are TGTGCCAGAAATCCGCTAGCGGGGGTACCAGATACG. Its translation: CARNPLAGVPDT. The CDR3 reads in full as CARNPLAGVPDTQYF.

The CDR3 bases that were read are TGCGCCAGCAGCTTGGGTAGCGGGGGACAAGAGACC. Its protein is CASSLGSGGQET. The CDR3 reads in full as CASSLGSGGQETQYF. The rearrangement uses TRBV5-1 and TRBJ2-5; 9 bases fit TRBD2. The CDR3 end is not reached by the read, which stops 3 residues before it; the germline J gene fills it in. The CDR3 has 15 amino acids. The germline CDR1 and CDR2 sequences are SGHRS and YFSETQ. The V and J ends lost 0 bases and 2 bases, in that order; junction bases with no gene match: 2. The variable domain in full, with the rest retrieved from reference TRBV5-1 and TRBJ2-5, is KAGVTQTPRYLIKTRGQQVTLSCSPISGHRSVSWYQQTPGQGLQFLFEYFSETQRNKGNFPGRFSGRQFSNSRSEMNVSTLELGDSALYLCASSLGSGGQETQYFGPGTRLLVL.

In regard to this clone: Read coverage stops 3 residues before the CDR3 terminus; the germline J gene supplies the remainder. The genes are TRBV20-1 and TRBJ1-2; no definite D call. Per the germline V gene, CDR1 is DFQATT and CDR2 is SNEGSKA (reference sequence). There are 13 residues in the CDR3. Incomplete CDR3 DNA: TGCAGTGCCTCGGGAGGGCGGGCAGCCGGC. This translates into CSASGGRAAG. In full, the CDR3 is CSASGGRAAGYTF.

For this clone: The read falls 3 residues short of the CDR3 end, and the missing part is taken from the germline J gene. The chain couples TRBV12-3 or TRBV12-4 to TRBJ1-2; no definite D call. This CDR3 spans 15 amino acids. The V end lost 3 bases, the J end lost 5 bases, and 16 bases lay between the germline ends. CDR3 sequence: CASSFRARGSYGYTF. The CDR3 DNA, read in part, is TGTGCCAGCAGTTTTAGGGCTCGGGGTTCGTATGGC.

Note on this clone: The CDR3 end falls 3 residues outside the read, so it is completed with the germline J gene. The chain employs TRBV7-9 and TRBJ1-2, with 10 bases fitting TRBD1. The CDR3 spans 13 residues. Germline V gene lookup returns CDR1 SEHNR and CDR2 FQNEAQ (reference sequence). The CDR3 is CASSRGDRGDYTF. CDR3 DNA (partial): TGTGCCAGCAGCCGGGGGGACAGGGGCGAC.

Notes on this clone: The sequence runs out 3 residues before the end of the CDR3; the remainder is reconstructed from the germline J gene. The chain links TRBV19 to TRBJ2-7; possible D gene TRBD2, 6 bases. Germline CDR1 reads LNHDA; CDR2 reads SQIVND (reference sequence). The CDR3 has 14 residues. V gave up 7 bases and J gave up 4 bases, with 17 bases separating them. The part of the CDR3 DNA that was read is TGTGCCAGTACCCCGGGGGTGAGGGGATACGAG. It specifies CASTPGVRGYE. The whole CDR3 protein is CASTPGVRGYEQYF.

Turning to this clone: Sequencing ends 3 residues short of the CDR3 end; the germline J gene provides the rest. J is TRBJ1-5 and V is TRBV19, with D hard to call. The germline V gene encodes CDR1 LNHDA and CDR2 SQIVND (reference sequence). V was clipped by 3 bases and J by 5 bases, with 14 bases between them. This CDR3 is 15 amino acids long. The CDR3 region is CASSIRRPYDQPQHF. The CDR3 DNA, read in part, is TGTGCCAGTAGTATCCGCAGGCCGTACGATCAGCCC.

CDR3 DNA, as far as it was read: TGCGCCAGCAGCCCCTGGGACACACAAGAGACC. It yields the protein CASSPWDTQET. The CDR3 in its entirety is CASSPWDTQETQYF. J is TRBJ2-5 and V is TRBV5-1, with D possibly being TRBD1 (6 bases). The CDR3 goes on 3 residues after the read ends, and that part is filled in from the germline J gene. Trimming removed 4 bases from V and 2 bases from J, with 12 bases in between. Germline CDR1 and CDR2: SGHRS and YFSETQ. There are 14 residues in the CDR3.